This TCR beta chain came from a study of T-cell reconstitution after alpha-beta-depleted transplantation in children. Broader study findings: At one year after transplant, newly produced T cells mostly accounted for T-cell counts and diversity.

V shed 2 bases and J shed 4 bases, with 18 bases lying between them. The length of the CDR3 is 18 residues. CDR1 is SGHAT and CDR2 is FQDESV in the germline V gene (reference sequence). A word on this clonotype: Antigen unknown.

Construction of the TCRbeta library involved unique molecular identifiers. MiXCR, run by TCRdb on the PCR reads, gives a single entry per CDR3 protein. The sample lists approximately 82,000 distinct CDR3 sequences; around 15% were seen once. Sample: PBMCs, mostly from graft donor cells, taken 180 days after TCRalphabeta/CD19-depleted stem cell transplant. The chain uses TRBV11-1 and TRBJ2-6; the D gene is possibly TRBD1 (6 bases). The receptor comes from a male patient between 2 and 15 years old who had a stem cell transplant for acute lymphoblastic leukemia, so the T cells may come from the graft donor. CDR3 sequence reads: CASSLIQHTGRGANVLTF. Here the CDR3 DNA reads TGTGCCAGCAGCTTAATCCAACACACAGGGAGAGGGGCCAACGTCCTGACTTTC.